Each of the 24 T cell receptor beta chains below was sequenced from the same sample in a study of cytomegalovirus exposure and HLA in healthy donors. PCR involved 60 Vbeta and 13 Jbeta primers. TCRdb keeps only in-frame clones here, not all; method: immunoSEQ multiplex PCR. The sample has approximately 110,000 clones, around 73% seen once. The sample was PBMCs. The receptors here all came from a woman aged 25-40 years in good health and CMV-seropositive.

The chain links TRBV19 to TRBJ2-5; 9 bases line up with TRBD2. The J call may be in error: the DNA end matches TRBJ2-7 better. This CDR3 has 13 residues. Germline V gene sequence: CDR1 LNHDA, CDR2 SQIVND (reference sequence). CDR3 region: CASSPSGTYEQYF. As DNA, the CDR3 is TGTGCCAGTAGCCCTAGCGGGACCTACGAGCAGTACTTC.

Here the CDR3 reads CASSWEVTGMNTEAFF. The DNA of the CDR3 is TGTGCCAGCAGCTGGGAAGTGACAGGGATGAACACTGAAGCTTTCTTT. V usage is TRBV5-6 and J usage is TRBJ1-1, with 7 bases fitting TRBD1. J lost 0 bases, V lost 3 bases, and 8 bases had no gene match. There are 16 residues in the CDR3. Germline V gene sequence: CDR1 SGHDT, CDR2 YYEEEE.

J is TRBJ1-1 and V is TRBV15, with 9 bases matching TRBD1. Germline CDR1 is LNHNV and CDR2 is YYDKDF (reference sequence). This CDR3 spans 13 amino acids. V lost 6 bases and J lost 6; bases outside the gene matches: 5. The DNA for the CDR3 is TGTGCCACCAGGACGAGGGACAGGGCTGAAGCTTTCTTT. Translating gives CATRTRDRAEAFF.

This CDR3 reads CAWRGGAGELFF. The CDR3 DNA sequence: TGTGCCTGGAGAGGAGGGGCCGGGGAGCTGTTTTTT. The chain has TRBV30 and TRBJ2-2, with D perhaps matching TRBD2 (6 bases). The CDR3 extends over 12 amino acids. Germline V gives CDR1 GTSNPN, CDR2 SVGIG (reference sequence). V dropped 3 bases and J dropped 6 bases, with 8 bases sitting between them.

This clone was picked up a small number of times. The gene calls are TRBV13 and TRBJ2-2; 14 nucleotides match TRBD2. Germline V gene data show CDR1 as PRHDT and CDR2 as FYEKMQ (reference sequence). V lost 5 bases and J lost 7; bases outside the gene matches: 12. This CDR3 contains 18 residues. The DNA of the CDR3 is TGTGCCAGCAGCCCCCCACCCGGACTAGCGGGAGGAATCGGGGAGCTGTTTTTT. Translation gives CASSPPPGLAGGIGELFF.

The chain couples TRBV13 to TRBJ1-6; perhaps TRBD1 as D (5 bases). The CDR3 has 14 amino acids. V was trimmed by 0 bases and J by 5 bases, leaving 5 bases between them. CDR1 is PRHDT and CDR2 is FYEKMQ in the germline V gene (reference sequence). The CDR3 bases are TGTGCCAGCAGCTTAGGGACAGATAATTCACCCCTCCACTTT. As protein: CASSLGTDNSPLHF.

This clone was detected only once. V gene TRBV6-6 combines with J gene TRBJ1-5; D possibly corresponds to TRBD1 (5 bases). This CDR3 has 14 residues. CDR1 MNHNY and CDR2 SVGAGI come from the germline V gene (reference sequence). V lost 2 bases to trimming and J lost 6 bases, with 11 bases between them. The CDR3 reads CASSYAGGSQPQHF. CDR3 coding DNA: TGTGCCAGCAGTTACGCCGGGGGGAGTCAGCCCCAGCATTTT.

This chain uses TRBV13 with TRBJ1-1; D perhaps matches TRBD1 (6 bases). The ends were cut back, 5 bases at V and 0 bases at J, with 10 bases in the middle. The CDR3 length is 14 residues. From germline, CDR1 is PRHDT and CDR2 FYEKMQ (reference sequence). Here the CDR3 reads CASSRTELNTEAFF. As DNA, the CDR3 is TGTGCCAGCAGCAGGACAGAACTGAACACTGAAGCTTTCTTT.

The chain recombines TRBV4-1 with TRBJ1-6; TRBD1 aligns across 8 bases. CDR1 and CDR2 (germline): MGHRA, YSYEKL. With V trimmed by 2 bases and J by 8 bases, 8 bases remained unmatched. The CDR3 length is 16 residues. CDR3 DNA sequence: TGCGCCAGCAGCCAAACCGGGACAGGCGCCTATTCACCCCTCCACTTT. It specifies CASSQTGTGAYSPLHF.

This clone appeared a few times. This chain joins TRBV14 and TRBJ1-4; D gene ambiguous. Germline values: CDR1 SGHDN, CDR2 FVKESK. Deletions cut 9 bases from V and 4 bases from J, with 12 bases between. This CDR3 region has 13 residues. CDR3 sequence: CASSNLNNEKLFF. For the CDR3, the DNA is TGTGCCAGTTCTAACTTAAATAATGAAAAACTGTTTTTT.

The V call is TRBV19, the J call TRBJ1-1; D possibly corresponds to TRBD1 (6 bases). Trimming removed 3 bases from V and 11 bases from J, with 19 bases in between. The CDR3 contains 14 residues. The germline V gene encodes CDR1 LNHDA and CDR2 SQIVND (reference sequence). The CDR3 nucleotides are TGTGCCAGTAGTATCGGGGGGGCAGGAATAGGGGCTTTCTTT. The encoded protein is CASSIGGAGIGAFF.

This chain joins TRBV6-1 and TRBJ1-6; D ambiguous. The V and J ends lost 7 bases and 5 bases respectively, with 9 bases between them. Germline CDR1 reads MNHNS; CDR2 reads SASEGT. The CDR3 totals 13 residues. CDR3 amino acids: CASTVFNNSPLHF. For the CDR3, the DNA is TGTGCCAGCACAGTGTTCAATAATTCACCCCTCCACTTT.

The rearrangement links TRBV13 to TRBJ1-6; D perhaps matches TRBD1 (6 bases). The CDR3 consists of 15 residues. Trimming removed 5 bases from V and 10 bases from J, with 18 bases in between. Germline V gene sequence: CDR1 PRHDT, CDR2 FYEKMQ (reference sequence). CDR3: CASSKRQALGSPLHF. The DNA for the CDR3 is TGTGCCAGCAGCAAGCGACAGGCCCTTGGGTCACCCCTCCACTTT. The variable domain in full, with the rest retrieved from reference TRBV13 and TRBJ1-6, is AAGVIQSPRHLIKEKRETATLKCYPIPRHDTVYWYQQGPGQDPQFLISFYEKMQSDKGSIPDRFSAQQFSDYHSELNMSSLELGDSALYFCASSKRQALGSPLHFGNGTRLTVT.

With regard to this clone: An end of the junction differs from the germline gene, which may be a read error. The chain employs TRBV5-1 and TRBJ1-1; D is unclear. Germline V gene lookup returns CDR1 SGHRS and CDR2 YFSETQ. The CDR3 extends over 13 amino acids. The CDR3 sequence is CASSLAYDTEAFF. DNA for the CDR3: TGCGCCAGCAGTTTGGCGTATGACACTGAAGCTTTCTTT.

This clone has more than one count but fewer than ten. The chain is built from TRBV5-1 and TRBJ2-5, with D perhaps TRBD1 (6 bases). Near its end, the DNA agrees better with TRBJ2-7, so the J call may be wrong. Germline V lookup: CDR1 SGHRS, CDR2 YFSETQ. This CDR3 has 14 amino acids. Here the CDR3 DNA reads TGCGCCAGCAGCTTGGGGCAGGGGTCCTACGAGCAGTACTTC. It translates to CASSLGQGSYEQYF.

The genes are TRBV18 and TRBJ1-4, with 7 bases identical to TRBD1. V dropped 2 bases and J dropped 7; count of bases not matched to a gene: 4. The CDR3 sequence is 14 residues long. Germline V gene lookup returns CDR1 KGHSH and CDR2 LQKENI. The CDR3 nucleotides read TGTGCCAGCTCACCAACCAGGGGGGTTGAAAAACTGTTTTTT. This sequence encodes CASSPTRGVEKLFF.

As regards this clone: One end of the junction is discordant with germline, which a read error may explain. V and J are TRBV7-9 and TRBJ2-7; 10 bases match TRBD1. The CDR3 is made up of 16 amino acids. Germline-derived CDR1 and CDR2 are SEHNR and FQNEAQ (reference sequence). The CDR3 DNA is TGTTCCAGCAGCATCGGGGGACAGGGGCTCTCCTACGAGCAGTACTTC. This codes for CSSSIGGQGLSYEQYF.

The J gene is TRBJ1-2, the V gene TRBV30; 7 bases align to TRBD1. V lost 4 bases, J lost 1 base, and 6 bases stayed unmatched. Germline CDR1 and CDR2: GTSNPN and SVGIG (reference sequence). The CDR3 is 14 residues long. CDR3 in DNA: TGTGCCTGGAAGGGGGCAGCGATTAACTATGGCTACACCTTC. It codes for CAWKGAAINYGYTF.

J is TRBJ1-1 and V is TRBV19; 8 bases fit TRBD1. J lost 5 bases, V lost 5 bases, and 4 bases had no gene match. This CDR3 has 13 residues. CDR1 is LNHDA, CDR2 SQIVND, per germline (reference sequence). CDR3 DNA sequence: TGTGCCAGTAGTGAGGACAGGGTTACTGAAGCTTTCTTT. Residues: CASSEDRVTEAFF.

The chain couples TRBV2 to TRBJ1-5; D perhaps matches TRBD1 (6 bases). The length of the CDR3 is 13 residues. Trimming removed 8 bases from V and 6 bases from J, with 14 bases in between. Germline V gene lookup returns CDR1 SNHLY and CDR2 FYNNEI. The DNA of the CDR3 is TGTGCCAGCGAACAGGGTAACGGTCAGCCCCAGCATTTT. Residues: CASEQGNGQPQHF. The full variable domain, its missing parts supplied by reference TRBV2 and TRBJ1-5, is EPEVTQTPSHQVTQMGQEVILRCVPISNHLYFYWYRQILGQKVEFLVSFYNNEISEKSEIFDDQFSVERPDGSNFTLKIRSTKLEDSAMYFCASEQGNGQPQHFGDGTRLSIL.

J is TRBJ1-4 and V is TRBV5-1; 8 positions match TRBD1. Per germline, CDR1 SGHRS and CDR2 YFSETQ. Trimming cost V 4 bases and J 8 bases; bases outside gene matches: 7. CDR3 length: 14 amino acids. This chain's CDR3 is CASSLRGLEEKLFF. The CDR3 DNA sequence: TGCGCCAGCAGCCTCAGGGGGCTGGAGGAAAAACTGTTTTTT. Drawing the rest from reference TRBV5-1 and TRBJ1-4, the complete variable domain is KAGVTQTPRYLIKTRGQQVTLSCSPISGHRSVSWYQQTPGQGLQFLFEYFSETQRNKGNFPGRFSGRQFSNSRSEMNVSTLELGDSALYLCASSLRGLEEKLFFGSGTQLSVL.

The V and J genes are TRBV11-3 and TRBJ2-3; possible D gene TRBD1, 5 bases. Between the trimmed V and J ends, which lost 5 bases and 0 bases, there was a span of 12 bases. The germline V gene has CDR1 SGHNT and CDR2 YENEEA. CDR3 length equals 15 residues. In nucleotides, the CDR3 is TGTGCCAGCAGCCCCAAGGGGCTAAGCACAGATACGCAGTATTTT. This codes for CASSPKGLSTDTQYF.

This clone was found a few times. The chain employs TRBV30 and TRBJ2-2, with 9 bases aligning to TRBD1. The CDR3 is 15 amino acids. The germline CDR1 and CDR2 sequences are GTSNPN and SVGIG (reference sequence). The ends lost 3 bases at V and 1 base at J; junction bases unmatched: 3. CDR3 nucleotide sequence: TGTGCCTGGAGGGGGGACAGGGAGAACACCGGGGAGCTGTTTTTT. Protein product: CAWRGDRENTGELFF.

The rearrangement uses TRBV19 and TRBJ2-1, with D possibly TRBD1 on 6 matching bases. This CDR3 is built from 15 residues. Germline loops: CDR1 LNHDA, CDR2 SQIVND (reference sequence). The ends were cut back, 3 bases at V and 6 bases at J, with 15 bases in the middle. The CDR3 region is CASSIFSGASNEQFF. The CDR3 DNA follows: TGTGCCAGTAGTATTTTTTCAGGGGCCTCCAATGAGCAGTTCTTC. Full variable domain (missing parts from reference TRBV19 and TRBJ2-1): DGGITQSPKYLFRKEGQNVTLSCEQNLNHDAMYWYRQDPGQGLRLIYYSQIVNDFQKGDIAEGYSVSREKKESFPLTVTSAQKNPTAFYLCASSIFSGASNEQFFGPGTRLTVL.